This entry lists 12 T cell receptor beta chains sequenced from one sample in a study of cytomegalovirus exposure and HLA in healthy donors. It was with 60 Vbeta and 13 Jbeta primers that the PCR ran. The data were produced by immunoSEQ multiplex PCR, yet TCRdb's version contains in-frame clones alone and is incomplete. This sample's table has about 120,000 clones. Sequencing input: PBMCs. Source of these receptors: a middle-aged woman in good health and CMV-seropositive.

The chain has TRBV6-4 and TRBJ1-2; perhaps TRBD1 as D (5 bases). This CDR3 comprises 16 residues. V gave up 2 bases and J gave up 7 bases, with 20 bases separating them. CDR1 is MRHNA and CDR2 is SNTAGT in the germline V gene. The CDR3 loop reads CASSDRPNQGRGGYTF. DNA for the CDR3: TGTGCCAGCAGTGACCGGCCTAATCAGGGAAGAGGTGGCTACACCTTC.

V and J are TRBV6-5 and TRBJ1-5, with 7 positions matching TRBD1. Germline trimming cut 2 bases from V and 6 bases from J; bases unmatched to any gene: 7. Germline CDR1 is MNHEY and CDR2 is SVGAGI. This CDR3 is 15 amino acids long. CDR3 in amino acids: CASSYDREGSQPQHF. The CDR3 DNA follows: TGTGCCAGCAGTTACGACAGGGAAGGTAGTCAGCCCCAGCATTTT.

V gene TRBV27 combines with J gene TRBJ2-2; 7 bases match TRBD2. V was pared by 7 bases and J by 0 bases, with 5 bases of the junction left unmatched. Germline V CDR1 and CDR2: MNHEY, SMNVEV (reference sequence). The CDR3 length is 15 residues. CDR3 in DNA: TGTGCCAGCAAGAGCGGGAAAGCGAACACCGGGGAGCTGTTTTTT. The encoded protein is CASKSGKANTGELFF.

The V gene is TRBV28, the J gene TRBJ1-5, with D possibly matching TRBD1 (5 bases). Germline V lookup: CDR1 MDHEN, CDR2 SYDVKM. This CDR3 has 14 residues. The germline V and J ends were trimmed by 8 bases and 5 bases, with 16 bases remaining between them. CDR3 sequence reads: CASRGGEGYQPQHF. The DNA for the CDR3 is TGTGCCAGCCGCGGGGGGGAAGGTTATCAGCCCCAGCATTTT.

The chain carries TRBV18 and TRBJ2-6; tentative D call: TRBD1 (6 bases). Germline V gene lookup returns CDR1 KGHSH and CDR2 LQKENI. Trimming left V 4 bases short and J 0 bases short, with 13 bases between. CDR3 size: 17 residues. CDR3 in amino acids: CASSLQDRLSGANVLTF. Here the CDR3 DNA reads TGTGCCAGCTCACTACAGGACAGACTCTCTGGGGCCAACGTCCTGACTTTC.

The rearrangement joins TRBV14 to TRBJ2-7; no definite D call. CDR3 size: 11 residues. Germline CDR1 SGHDN, CDR2 FVKESK. The germline V and J ends were trimmed by 5 bases and 2 bases, with 4 bases remaining between them. As DNA, the CDR3 is TGTGCCAGCAGCTCAACCTACGAGCAGTACTTC. Its protein product is CASSSTYEQYF.

The chain has TRBV29-1 and TRBJ2-4, with 9 bases that match TRBD2. The CDR3 covers 19 residues. Germline CDR1 is SQVTM and CDR2 is ANQGSEA. With V trimmed by 2 bases and J by 0 bases, 14 bases remained unmatched. The CDR3 is CSVESSGAASGVAKNIQYF. Written as DNA, the CDR3 is TGCAGCGTTGAATCTAGCGGGGCTGCTAGCGGAGTAGCCAAAAACATTCAGTACTTC. Drawing the rest from reference TRBV29-1 and TRBJ2-4, the complete variable domain is SAVISQKPSRDICQRGTSLTIQCQVDSQVTMMFWYRQQPGQSLTLIATANQGSEATYESGFVIDKFPISRPNLTFSTLTVSNMSPEDSSIYLCSVESSGAASGVAKNIQYFGAGTRLSVL.

The chain couples TRBV7-9 to TRBJ2-1; maybe TRBD2 (5 bases). The germline gives CDR1 SEHNR, CDR2 FQNEAQ (reference sequence). V was pared by 2 bases and J by 0 bases, with 11 bases between. The CDR3 runs 16 residues. The CDR3 here is CASSLRLPTSYNEQFF. The CDR3, as DNA: TGTGCCAGCAGCTTAAGACTACCCACCTCCTACAATGAGCAGTTCTTC.

This chain joins TRBV7-9 and TRBJ2-3; 7 bases align to TRBD2. The V gene end was trimmed by 5 bases and the J gene end by 1 base; junction bases not matched to a gene: 9. CDR3 length: 16 amino acids. Germline loops: CDR1 SEHNR, CDR2 FQNEAQ (reference sequence). The CDR3, as DNA: TGTGCCAGCAGCCGTACTAGCGCACTTCGCACAGATACGCAGTATTTT. The encoded protein is CASSRTSALRTDTQYF.

This chain joins TRBV28 and TRBJ1-2; 9 nucleotides line up with TRBD1. V lost 4 bases and J lost 0; bases outside the gene matches: 9. Looked up from germline, CDR1 is MDHEN and CDR2 is SYDVKM. The CDR3 has 17 amino acids. The CDR3 here is CASSSYDRGDPNYGYTF. The DNA of the CDR3 is TGTGCCAGCAGTTCCTATGACAGGGGGGATCCTAACTATGGCTACACCTTC.

The chain uses TRBV2 and TRBJ2-7; 7 bases agree with TRBD1. Germline loops: CDR1 SNHLY, CDR2 FYNNEI. The CDR3 runs 14 residues. The V and J ends lost 8 bases and 5 bases, in that order; junction bases with no gene match: 12. The CDR3 loop reads CASQTGILVDEQYF. Written as DNA, the CDR3 is TGTGCCAGCCAGACAGGGATCTTAGTTGACGAGCAGTACTTC. The full variable domain, in which reference TRBV2 and TRBJ2-7 provide the parts outside the CDR3, is EPEVTQTPSHQVTQMGQEVILRCVPISNHLYFYWYRQILGQKVEFLVSFYNNEISEKSEIFDDQFSVERPDGSNFTLKIRSTKLEDSAMYFCASQTGILVDEQYFGPGTRLTVT.

The J gene is TRBJ2-7, the V gene TRBV29-1; D might be TRBD1 (6 bases). Germline V gene sequence: CDR1 SQVTM, CDR2 ANQGSEA. The CDR3 loop spans 12 amino acids. V was shortened by 7 bases and J by 0 bases, with 10 bases between the two germline ends. For the CDR3, the DNA is TGCAGCGCGACAGGCGGCTCCTACGAGCAGTACTTC. Translating it yields CSATGGSYEQYF.